A selection of T cell receptor beta chains follows, all from one sample in a study of shared clonotypes between healthy human individuals. Assay used: immunoSEQ multiplex PCR; TCRdb lists only in-frame clones, some missing. The sample lists approximately 2,000,000 clones, over 85% seen once, with about 1.6% in the top ten. Sample: naive CD8+ T cells from PBMCs. The receptors originated from a man younger than 30 in good health. Some clones in this sample may be carry-over from other donors' samples. CDR3s include the opening cysteine and the closing phenylalanine or tryptophan. D genes are given only for firm matches. Part of the rows lack a size; the others show once, few, many or a class for expanded clones.

TRBJ1-2 - - TRBV9 CASSAQGGYGYTF TGTGCCAGCAGCGCACAGGGCGGCTATGGCTACACCTTC
TRBJ1-2 - - TRBV7-9 CASSSMGARGYTF TGTGCCAGCAGTTCAATGGGGGCGCGGGGCTACACCTTC
TRBJ2-3 - - TRBV7-2 CASSLGTASTDTQYF TGTGCCAGCAGCTTAGGGACAGCTAGCACAGATACGCAGTATTTT
TRBJ2-1 - TRBD1 TRBV7-9 CASSNRDRGALEQFF TGTGCCAGCAGCAACCGGGACAGGGGGGCACTGGAGCAGTTCTTC
TRBJ2-7 - TRBD2 TRBV27 CASHSGSSSYEQYF TGTGCCAGCCATAGCGGGAGTAGCTCCTACGAGCAGTACTTC
TRBJ2-7 once TRBD2 TRBV7-8 CASSYPVAGGTYEQYF TGTGCCAGCAGCTACCCCGTAGCGGGAGGGACCTACGAGCAGTACTTC
TRBJ1-2 - - TRBV12-5 CASGLVFGYTF TGTGCTAGTGGTTTGGTATTTGGCTACACCTTC
TRBJ2-7 - TRBD1 TRBV15 CATQGGGYEQYF TGTGCCACCCAAGGGGGCGGCTACGAGCAGTACTTC
TRBJ2-7 - TRBD1 TRBV6-1 CASSEIKGTGAYEQYF TGTGCCAGCAGTGAGATTAAAGGGACAGGGGCCTACGAGCAGTACTTC
TRBJ2-7 once - TRBV7-2 CASSSPGDLGEQYF TGTGCCAGCAGCTCGCCGGGGGATCTAGGCGAGCAGTACTTC
TRBJ2-1 - - TRBV9 CASSVAGDYLTEQFF TGTGCCAGCAGCGTAGCAGGCGACTATCTTACTGAGCAGTTCTTC
TRBJ2-7 - TRBD1 TRBV15 CATSRGARGLSYEQYF TGTGCCACCAGCAGAGGGGCCAGGGGGCTATCCTACGAGCAGTACTTC
TRBJ2-7 - - TRBV6-5 CASSLERSSYEQYF TGTGCCAGCAGTCTCGAGCGGAGCTCCTACGAGCAGTACTTC
TRBJ1-1 - TRBD1 TRBV2 CASTAGGITEAFF TGTGCCAGCACCGCAGGGGGCATAACTGAAGCTTTCTTT
TRBJ1-2 - - TRBV6-5 CASSYVRTPEGYTF TGTGCCAGCAGTTACGTGAGGACCCCGGAAGGCTACACCTTC
TRBJ1-1 - - TRBV4-3 CASSQDGGGTEAFF TGCGCCAGCAGCCAAGATGGGGGGGGCACTGAAGCTTTCTTT
TRBJ2-7 - - TRBV9 CASSVEGVYEQYF TGTGCCAGCAGCGTAGAGGGGGTCTACGAGCAGTACTTC
TRBJ1-3 - - TRBV9 CASSVDWRGSAGNTIYF TGTGCCAGCAGCGTAGATTGGCGGGGTTCGGCTGGAAACACCATATATTTT
TRBJ1-3 once - TRBV4-1 CASSLGLRGPGNTIYF TGCGCCAGCAGCCTCGGACTCCGGGGGCCTGGAAACACCATATATTTT
TRBJ2-7 - - TRBV27 CASSLAPPGEQYF TGTGCCAGCAGTTTAGCCCCCCCGGGAGAGCAGTACTTC
TRBJ2-1 - TRBD1 TRBV27 CASSLSPGTGNYNEQFF TGTGCCAGCAGTTTATCCCCCGGGACAGGGAATTACAATGAGCAGTTCTTC
TRBJ2-5 - - TRBV28 CASLTGFDFDF TGTGCCAGCTTAACAGGGTTTGATTTTGACTTC
TRBJ2-3 - - TRBV15 CATSPNVGDGTDTQYF TGTGCCACCAGTCCGAACGTAGGGGATGGGACAGATACGCAGTATTTT
TRBJ2-2 - - TRBV5-6 CASSLSGELFF TGTGCCAGCAGCTTGTCGGGCGAGCTGTTTTTT
TRBJ2-7 - - TRBV11-2 CASSSGTLSEQYF TGTGCCAGCAGCTCAGGGACATTGTCCGAGCAGTACTTC
TRBJ2-3 - - TRBV27 CASSPIPGDTQYF TGTGCCAGCAGTCCGATCCCGGGGGATACGCAGTATTTT
TRBJ2-5 - TRBD2 TRBV4-1 CASSQEGLAGVETQYF TGCGCCAGCAGCCAGGAGGGACTAGCGGGAGTGGAGACCCAGTACTTC
TRBJ1-1 - TRBD1 TRBV27 CASSLTPGGVTEAFF TGTGCCAGCAGTTTAACGCCAGGGGGCGTTACTGAAGCTTTCTTT
TRBJ2-1 - - TRBV7-2 CASSLWGTGYNEQFF TGTGCCAGCAGCTTATGGGGTACGGGGTACAATGAGCAGTTCTTC
TRBJ2-7 - - TRBV7-2 CASSLWMASEQYF TGTGCCAGCAGCTTATGGATGGCAAGCGAGCAGTACTTC
TRBJ2-7 - TRBD1 TRBV27 CASSTSGTALSYEQYF TGTGCCAGCAGCACCTCCGGGACAGCACTCTCCTACGAGCAGTACTTC
TRBJ2-7 - TRBD1 TRBV7-2 CASGLRQGAREQYF TGTGCCAGCGGACTCCGACAGGGGGCTCGAGAGCAGTACTTC
TRBJ2-3 - TRBD1 TRBV28 CASSPNRGRQDTQYF TGTGCCAGCAGCCCAAACAGGGGTCGTCAAGATACGCAGTATTTT
TRBJ1-5 - - TRBV19 CASSIDLNQPQHF TGTGCCAGTAGTATAGATCTTAATCAGCCCCAGCATTTT
TRBJ1-1 - TRBD1 TRBV4-1 CASKLQPGQRNTEAFF TGCGCCAGCAAACTTCAACCGGGACAGCGGAACACTGAAGCTTTCTTT
TRBJ1-1 - - TRBV11-2 CASSLDRHTEAFF TGTGCCAGCAGCTTAGATCGACACACTGAAGCTTTCTTT
TRBJ1-2 - - TRBV6-5 CASSYGESGGYTF TGTGCCAGCAGTTACGGGGAGAGTGGGGGCTACACCTTC
TRBJ1-5 - - TRBV7-8 CASSLVGGNQPQHF TGTGCCAGCAGCCTAGTGGGCGGTAATCAGCCCCAGCATTTT
TRBJ2-7 once - TRBV4-1 CASSQDPTGSPYEQYF TGCGCCAGCAGCCAAGATCCAACAGGGTCCCCCTACGAGCAGTACTTC
TRBJ2-7 - - TRBV10-3 CAISDPWETYEQYF TGTGCCATCAGTGACCCGTGGGAGACCTACGAGCAGTACTTC
TRBJ1-1 once - TRBV6-4 CASSGGGTEAFF TGTGCCAGCAGTGGGGGTGGCACTGAAGCTTTCTTT